This T cell receptor (beta chain) emerged from a study of graft-versus-host responses after intestinal transplantation. The overall study: All recipients got anti-thymocyte globulin induction, then tacrolimus and steroids for 2 to 4 years. Study-level findings and limits: GvH clones occurred in recipient marrow; some first appeared in ileum or blood. Early after transplant, HvG declines were associated with peak levels of circulating GvH clones.

CDR1 is SNHLY, CDR2 FYNNEI, per germline. Between the trimmed V and J ends, which lost 3 bases and 8 bases, there was a span of 11 bases. This CDR3 has 13 amino acids. Points on this clone: Antigen: not known.

Researchers processed graft tissue to release intraepithelial and lamina propria lymphocytes. The protocol was immunoSEQ multiplex PCR, while the TCRdb copy is restricted to in-frame clones and leaves out a portion. This sample has thousands of clones; approximately 79% occur once, and the top ten carry about 8.4%. The chain joins TRBV2 to TRBJ2-1, with D possibly being TRBD1 (7 bases). The receptor was derived from a human patient who received an intestinal transplant, so some T cells may come from the graft donor. Here the sequenced sample was ileum tissue, taken 17 days after transplant. CDR3 region: CASSDDREDEQFF. Here the CDR3 DNA reads TGTGCCAGCAGTGATGACAGGGAGGATGAGCAGTTCTTC.